This T cell receptor (beta chain) appears in the sequencing data of a study of esophageal squamous cell carcinoma under preoperative chemotherapy (dated by TCRdb to the late 2010s). The study in broad terms: Both tumor-infiltrating lymphocytes and peripheral blood T cells had their TCR repertoires profiled in the study. Repertoires from samples obtained before paclitaxel-nedaplatin therapy were compared with repertoires from samples obtained after paclitaxel-nedaplatin therapy. In patients with esophageal squamous cell carcinoma, the study looked at what paclitaxel-nedaplatin chemotherapy did to T-cell receptor repertoires. The cohort comprised about 5 patients with primary esophageal squamous cell carcinoma.

The receptor library was made with PCR. The data were produced on a HiSeq X Ten. High-throughput sequencing was used to characterize TCR repertoires. The public sequencing data were trimmed at Q25 with fastp and processed into clonotypes with MiXCR by TCRdb, which kept only in-frame beta chains. Every CDR3 protein is listed once, alongside the most common genes and DNA of its rows. In this sample the table shows 9,500 to 11,000 distinct CDR3 sequences, almost 65% of which occur a single time. About 29% of the sample rests with the top ten. Study-wide conclusions, independent of this receptor: Rather than arising solely from local clonal changes, post-treatment tumor-infiltrating lymphocytes appeared to come partly from peripheral T cells that migrated into the tumor. Paclitaxel-nedaplatin therapy caused immediate and substantial changes in clonotype frequency, and abundant clones were more likely to contract than to amplify. The cohort was small, with only five or six patients with esophageal squamous cell carcinoma analyzed. A significant increase in TCR diversity was observed in peripheral T cells after chemotherapy, whereas no such increase was observed in tumor-infiltrating lymphocytes.

From cysteine to phenylalanine, the CDR3 is 12 amino acids long. Left in the record is the CDR3 DNA by itself, 36 bases read in frame from the first base. The junction carries 14 bases between V and J, which are trimmed by 5 bases and 12 bases respectively. Based on the germline V gene, the CDR1 and CDR2 sequences are MNHNS and SASEGT. The time point label for this specimen denotes: after preoperative PTX-NDP chemotherapy. Before surgery, patients were given paclitaxel-nedaplatin as preoperative chemotherapy. About this clonotype itself: It has no known antigen specificity. No much larger clonotype is one base removed from it; base qualities were not supplied.

This TCR was sampled from a human donor with esophageal squamous cell carcinoma. The donor label of this sample is uncertain. This specimen was taken from a patient given preoperative chemotherapy. The sequence is built from TRBV6-1 and TRBJ2-1; the D gene is unclear. The DNA sequence follows: TGTGCCAGCAGTCGCTTTGGGTTAGGGCAGTTCTTC. Translated, it reads CASSRFGLGQFF.